The rows below give T cell receptor beta chains drawn from one sample of a study of CD8 T cells in ankylosing spondylitis. TCRdb re-derived calls from the 5' RACE reads in MiXCR, one entry per CDR3 protein. The repertoire holds a few hundred thousand distinct CDR3 sequences, with roughly 25% as singletons. The sequencing input was blood, either unsorted or a sorted T cell fraction (not recorded which). The source is a male donor with ankylosing spondylitis or in good health (not recorded which). CDR3s include the opening cysteine and the closing phenylalanine or tryptophan. Fields, in order: D gene, CDR3 length, clone size, V gene, J gene, CDR3 protein, CDR3 DNA. The D gene is left open where the match is weak. Size is omitted from some rows. Given values are once, few, many or a class for expanded clones.

NA	12	many	TRBV15	TRBJ2-7	CATSRNWEEQYF	TGTGCCACCAGCCGGAACTGGGAGGAGCAGTACTTC
NA	14	few	TRBV14	TRBJ2-7	CASSQGTGLDEQYF	TGTGCCAGCAGCCAAGGGACTGGGCTTGACGAGCAGTACTTC
NA	12	few	TRBV10-3	TRBJ2-7	CATRQELDEQYF	TGTGCCACCCGGCAGGAGCTGGACGAGCAGTACTTC
NA	12	NA	TRBV12-3/TRBV12-4	TRBJ2-1	CASSLGRDSEFF	TGTGCCAGCAGTTTAGGGAGGGACAGTGAGTTCTTC
NA	14	few	TRBV5-5	TRBJ1-1	CASTLAIPNTEAFF	TGTGCCAGCACCTTGGCCATACCGAACACTGAAGCTTTCTTT
NA	12	many	TRBV10-3	TRBJ1-2	CAIRDGTWSYTF	TGTGCCATCAGAGACGGGACCTGGAGCTACACCTTC
NA	14	many	TRBV18	TRBJ2-3	CASSQELYTDTQYF	TGTGCCAGCTCACAGGAGCTCTACACAGATACGCAGTATTTT
NA	12	NA	TRBV10-3	TRBJ2-7	CALRPRSYEQYF	TGTGCCCTAAGACCCCGCTCCTACGAGCAGTACTTC
NA	13	NA	TRBV20-1	TRBJ2-3	CSAYLQGADTQYF	TGCAGTGCTTACTTACAGGGCGCAGATACGCAGTATTTT
TRBD1	13	NA	TRBV20-1	TRBJ2-7	CSAPDRGTYEQYF	TGCAGTGCACCGGACAGGGGGACGTACGAGCAGTACTTC
TRBD1	16	many	TRBV7-6	TRBJ1-1	CASSLSQGAGNTEAFF	TGTGCCAGCTCTCTCTCTCAGGGGGCTGGGAACACTGAAGCTTTCTTT
NA	12	NA	TRBV29-1	TRBJ2-5	CSVETGKETQYF	TGCAGCGTTGAAACTGGAAAAGAGACCCAGTACTTC
NA	19	few	TRBV6-5	TRBJ2-1	CASSYSVGLATSSYNEQFF	TGTGCCAGCAGTTACTCTGTGGGGCTAGCCACAAGCTCCTACAATGAGCAGTTCTTC
NA	12	NA	TRBV29-1	TRBJ2-5	CSVEGFRETQYF	TGCAGCGTTGAAGGTTTTCGGGAGACCCAGTACTTC
NA	10	many	TRBV2	TRBJ1-2	CASRERGYTF	TGTGCCAGCAGGGAGCGCGGCTACACCTTC
NA	15	NA	TRBV14	TRBJ2-7	CASSQVRNREYEQYF	TGTGCCAGCAGCCAAGTTCGTAACAGGGAGTACGAGCAGTACTTC
TRBD2	15	many	TRBV7-2	TRBJ2-5	CASSRLAGTQETQYF	TGTGCCAGCAGCCGACTAGCGGGGACGCAAGAGACCCAGTACTTC
NA	11	few	TRBV6-5	TRBJ2-2	CASSRSGELFF	TGTGCCAGCAGTCGGTCCGGGGAGCTGTTTTTT
NA	14	NA	TRBV20-1	TRBJ2-3	CSASKGTSTDTQYF	TGCAGTGCTAGTAAAGGGACTAGCACAGATACGCAGTATTTT
NA	13	NA	TRBV7-3	TRBJ2-7	CASSFAGDYEQYF	TGTGCCAGCAGCTTCGCAGGAGATTACGAGCAGTACTTC
NA	17	NA	TRBV20-1	TRBJ2-5	CSARFLPPDRTPQTQYF	TGCAGTGCTAGATTCCTGCCCCCGGACAGAACCCCCCAGACCCAGTACTTC
NA	13	many	TRBV20-1	TRBJ1-2	CSARRGTLYGYTF	TGCAGTGCTAGGAGGGGGACACTCTATGGCTACACCTTC
NA	17	few	TRBV27	TRBJ2-1	CASSLSRAGRSYNEQFF	TGTGCCAGCAGTTTATCGAGGGCGGGGCGGTCCTACAATGAGCAGTTCTTC
TRBD1	14	NA	TRBV20-1	TRBJ1-1	CSARRQGPVTEAFF	TGCAGTGCTAGGAGACAGGGGCCGGTCACTGAAGCTTTCTTT
NA	13	many	TRBV7-2	TRBJ2-5	CASSFARQETQYF	TGTGCCAGCAGCTTCGCCAGACAAGAGACCCAGTACTTC
TRBD2	16	NA	TRBV20-1	TRBJ2-1	CSAREVSGGVFNEQFF	TGCAGTGCTAGAGAGGTCAGCGGGGGGGTTTTTAATGAGCAGTTCTTC
NA	13	NA	TRBV20-1	TRBJ2-3	CSARPPGWDTQYF	TGCAGTGCTAGACCCCCTGGGTGGGATACGCAGTATTTT
NA	14	few	TRBV20-1	TRBJ2-7	CSANHDNRDYEQYF	TGCAGTGCTAACCACGACAACAGAGACTACGAGCAGTACTTC
TRBD2	15	many	TRBV27	TRBJ2-7	CASSQKRGGGYEQYF	TGTGCCAGCAGTCAAAAGCGGGGGGGCGGCTACGAGCAGTACTTC
NA	11	NA	TRBV4-1	TRBJ2-1	CASSQYTEQFF	TGCGCCAGCAGCCAATACACTGAGCAGTTCTTC
TRBD2	17	many	TRBV24-1	TRBJ2-3	CATSERTSGGLADTQYF	TGTGCCACCAGTGAGCGGACTAGCGGGGGCCTGGCAGATACGCAGTATTTT
NA	13	many	TRBV12-3/TRBV12-4	TRBJ2-5	CASTVTWGETHYF	TGTGCCAGCACCGTCACGTGGGGAGAGACCCATTACTTC
TRBD1	18	many	TRBV4-1	TRBJ2-2	CASSQRDRGLKDTGELFF	TGCGCCAGCAGCCAACGGGACAGGGGGTTGAAGGACACCGGGGAGCTGTTTTTT
TRBD1	15	many	TRBV28	TRBJ1-6	CASSPRDRPNSPLHF	TGTGCCAGCAGTCCCCGGGACAGGCCTAATTCACCCCTCCACTTT
TRBD1	14	NA	TRBV5-5	TRBJ1-5	CASSLGQGIRPQHF	TGTGCCAGCAGCTTGGGACAGGGGATCCGGCCCCAGCATTTT
TRBD1	14	NA	TRBV20-1	TRBJ1-2	CSASARGRGYGYTF	TGCAGTGCTAGTGCCAGGGGGCGCGGCTATGGCTACACCTTC
NA	13	NA	TRBV9	TRBJ2-7	CASSVEVKGEQYF	TGTGCCAGCAGCGTAGAGGTTAAGGGGGAGCAGTACTTC
TRBD1	15	NA	TRBV7-2	TRBJ1-1	CASSQEGQMNTEAFF	TGTGCCAGCAGCCAAGAGGGACAGATGAACACTGAAGCTTTCTTT
NA	17	NA	TRBV20-1	TRBJ1-1	CSARDNFLGTMNTEAFF	TGCAGTGCTAGAGATAACTTTCTCGGGACAATGAACACTGAAGCTTTCTTT
NA	14	NA	TRBV6-4	TRBJ1-2	CASSADHGAYGYTF	TGTGCCAGCAGTGCGGACCACGGGGCCTATGGCTACACCTTC
NA	14	many	TRBV6-1	TRBJ1-5	CASSETGPNQPQHF	TGTGCCAGCAGTGAAACGGGGCCGAATCAGCCCCAGCATTTT
NA	12	NA	TRBV29-1	TRBJ1-2	CSVGYKVDGYTF	TGCAGCGTTGGATACAAGGTGGATGGCTACACCTTC
NA	16	many	TRBV12-3/TRBV12-4	TRBJ2-1	CASSLVGFLGYNEQFF	TGTGCCAGCAGTTTAGTGGGGTTTTTGGGATACAATGAGCAGTTCTTC